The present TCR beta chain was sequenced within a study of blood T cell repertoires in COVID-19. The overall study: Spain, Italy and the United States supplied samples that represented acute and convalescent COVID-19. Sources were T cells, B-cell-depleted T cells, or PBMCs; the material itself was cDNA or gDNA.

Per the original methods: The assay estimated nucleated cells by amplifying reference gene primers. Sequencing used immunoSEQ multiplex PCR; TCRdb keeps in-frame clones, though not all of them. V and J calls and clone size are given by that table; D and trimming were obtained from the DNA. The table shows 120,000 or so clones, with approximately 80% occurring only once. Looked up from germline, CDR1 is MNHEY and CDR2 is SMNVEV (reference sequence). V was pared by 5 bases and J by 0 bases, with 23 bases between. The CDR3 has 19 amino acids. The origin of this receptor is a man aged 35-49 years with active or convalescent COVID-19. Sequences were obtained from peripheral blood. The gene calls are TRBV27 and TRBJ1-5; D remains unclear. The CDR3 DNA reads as TGTGCCAGCAGTCCCCGGTTTGGGAGCCAGTCATATAGCAATCAGCCCCAGCATTTT. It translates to CASSPRFGSQSYSNQPQHF.